This T cell receptor (beta chain) came from a study of neurological immune-mediated disorders. A single run covered 15-18 subjects with over 190 million TCR-beta sequences. TCRdb re-called the 5' RACE reads with MiXCR, one entry per CDR3 protein. The repertoire holds under 90,000 distinct CDR3 sequences, with 10% as singletons. This clonotype was seen repeatedly, ten times or more. The antigen is undetermined. Time point denoted: longitudinal time-point 1 (baseline). Unsorted libraries used 2 million PBMCs kept at -80 degrees C. This CDR3 is 12 amino acids long. The germline V and J ends were trimmed by 6 bases and 6 bases, with 11 bases remaining between them. Per germline, CDR1 DFQATT and CDR2 SNEGSKA (reference sequence). General study points: Private repertoires in all groups were suggested by the absence of shared CDR3 amino acid sequences among expanded clones across subjects.

The sample consisted of PBMCs. This receptor was identified in a young man in good health. The chain is built from TRBV20-1 and TRBJ2-2, with unresolved D. CDR3 DNA sequence: TGCAGTGCGCTTCGAAATCCCGGGGAGCTGTTTTTT. It translates to CSALRNPGELFF.